Sequencing of this T cell receptor (beta chain) was carried out in a study of blood T cell repertoires in COVID-19. Study in general: Nucleic acid was either cDNA or gDNA, and it came from T cells, B-cell-depleted T cells, or PBMCs.

The CDR3 is 14 residues long. Per germline, CDR1 KGHSH and CDR2 LQKENI. Trimming cost V 6 bases and J 3 bases, with 14 bases left between them. Original methodology: Amplification of reference gene primers provided the estimated nucleated cell counts. The table came from immunoSEQ multiplex PCR; TCRdb's copy has only in-frame clones and leaves some out. That table supplies the V and J calls and clone size; D and trimming were determined from the DNA. Among about 99,000 clones listed, over 80% were seen once. The sequencing sample was made of peripheral blood. The chain is built from TRBV18 and TRBJ1-1; D is unclear. The TCR was taken from a man aged 65 to 79 with active or convalescent COVID-19. The CDR3 region is CASSQTAGDTEAFF. The CDR3 DNA is TGTGCCAGCTCCCAAACGGCCGGGGACACTGAAGCTTTCTTT.